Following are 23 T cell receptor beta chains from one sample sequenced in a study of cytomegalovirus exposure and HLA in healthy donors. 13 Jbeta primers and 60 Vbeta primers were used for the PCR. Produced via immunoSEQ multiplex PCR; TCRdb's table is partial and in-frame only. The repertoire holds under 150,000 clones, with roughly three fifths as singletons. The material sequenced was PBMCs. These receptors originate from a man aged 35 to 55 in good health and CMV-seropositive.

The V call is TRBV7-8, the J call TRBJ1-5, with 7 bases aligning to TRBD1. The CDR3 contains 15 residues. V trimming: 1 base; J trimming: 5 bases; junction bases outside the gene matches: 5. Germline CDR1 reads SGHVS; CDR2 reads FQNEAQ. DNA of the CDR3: TGTGCCAGCAGCTTAGAACAGGGGATATATCAGCCCCAGCATTTT. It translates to CASSLEQGIYQPQHF.

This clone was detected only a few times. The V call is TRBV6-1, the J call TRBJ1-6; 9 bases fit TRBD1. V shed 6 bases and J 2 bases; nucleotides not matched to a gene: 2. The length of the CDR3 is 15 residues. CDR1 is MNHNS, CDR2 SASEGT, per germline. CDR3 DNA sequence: TGTGCCAGCAGGACAGGGGGGGCCTATAATTCACCCCTCCACTTT. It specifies CASRTGGAYNSPLHF.

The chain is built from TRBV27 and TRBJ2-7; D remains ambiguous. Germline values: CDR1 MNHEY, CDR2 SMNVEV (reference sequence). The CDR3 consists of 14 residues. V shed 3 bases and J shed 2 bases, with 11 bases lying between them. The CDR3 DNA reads TGTGCCAGCAGTTTCCTAGTTGCGCCCTACGAGCAGTACTTC. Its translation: CASSFLVAPYEQYF.

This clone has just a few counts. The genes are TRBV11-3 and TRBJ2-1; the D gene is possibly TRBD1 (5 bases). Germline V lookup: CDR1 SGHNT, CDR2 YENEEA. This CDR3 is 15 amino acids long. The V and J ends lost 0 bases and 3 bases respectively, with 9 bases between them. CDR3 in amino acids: CASSLDPRDYNEQFF. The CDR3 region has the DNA TGTGCCAGCAGCTTAGATCCCAGGGACTACAATGAGCAGTTCTTC.

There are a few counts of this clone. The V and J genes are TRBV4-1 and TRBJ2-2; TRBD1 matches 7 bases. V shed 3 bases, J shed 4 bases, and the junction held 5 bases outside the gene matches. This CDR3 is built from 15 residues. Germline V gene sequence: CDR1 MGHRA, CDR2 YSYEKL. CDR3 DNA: TGCGCCAGCAGCCACCCGGGACAGCCCACCGGGGAGCTGTTTTTT. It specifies CASSHPGQPTGELFF.

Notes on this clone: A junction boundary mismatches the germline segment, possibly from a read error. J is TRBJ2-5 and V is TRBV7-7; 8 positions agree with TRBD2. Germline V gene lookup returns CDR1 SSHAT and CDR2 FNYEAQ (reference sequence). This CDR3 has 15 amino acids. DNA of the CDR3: TGTGCTAGCAGCTTAGGGTTAGCGGGACAAGAGACCCAGTACTTC. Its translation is CASSLGLAGQETQYF.

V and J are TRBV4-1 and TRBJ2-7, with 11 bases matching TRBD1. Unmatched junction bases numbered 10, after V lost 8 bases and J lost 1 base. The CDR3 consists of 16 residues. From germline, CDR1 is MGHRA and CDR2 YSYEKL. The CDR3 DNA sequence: TGCGCCAGCCTGGGTCCCGGGACAGGGGGGTCCTACGAGCAGTACTTC. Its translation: CASLGPGTGGSYEQYF.

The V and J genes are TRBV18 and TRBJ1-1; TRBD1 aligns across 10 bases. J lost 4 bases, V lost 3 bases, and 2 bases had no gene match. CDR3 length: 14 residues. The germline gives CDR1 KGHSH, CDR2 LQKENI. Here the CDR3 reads CASSPGTGVTEAFF. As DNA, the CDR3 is TGTGCCAGCTCACCTGGGACAGGGGTCACTGAAGCTTTCTTT.

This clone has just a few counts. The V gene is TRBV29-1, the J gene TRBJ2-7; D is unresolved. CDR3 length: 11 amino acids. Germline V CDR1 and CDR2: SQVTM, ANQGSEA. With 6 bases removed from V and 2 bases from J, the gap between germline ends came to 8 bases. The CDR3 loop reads CSVGRTYEQYF. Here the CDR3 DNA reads TGCAGCGTGGGCAGAACCTACGAGCAGTACTTC.

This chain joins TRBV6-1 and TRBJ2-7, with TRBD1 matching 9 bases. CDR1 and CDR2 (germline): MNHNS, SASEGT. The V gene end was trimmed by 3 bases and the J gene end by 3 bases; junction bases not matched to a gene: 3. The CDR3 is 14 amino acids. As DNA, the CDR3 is TGTGCCAGCAGTGATGGGACAGGGATCTACGAGCAGTACTTC. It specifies CASSDGTGIYEQYF.

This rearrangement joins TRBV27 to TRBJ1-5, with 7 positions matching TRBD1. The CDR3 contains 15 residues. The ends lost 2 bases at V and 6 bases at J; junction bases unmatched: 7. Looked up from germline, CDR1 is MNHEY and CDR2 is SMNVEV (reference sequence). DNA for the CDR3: TGTGCCAGCAGTTTAACATCCGCAGGGGGTCAGCCCCAGCATTTT. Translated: CASSLTSAGGQPQHF.

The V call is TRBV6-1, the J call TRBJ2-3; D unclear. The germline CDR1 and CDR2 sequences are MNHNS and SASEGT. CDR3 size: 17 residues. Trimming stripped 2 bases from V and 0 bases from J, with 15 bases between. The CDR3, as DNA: TGTGCCAGCAGTGAAAACGGCGCGGTATATAGCACAGATACGCAGTATTTT. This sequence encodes CASSENGAVYSTDTQYF.

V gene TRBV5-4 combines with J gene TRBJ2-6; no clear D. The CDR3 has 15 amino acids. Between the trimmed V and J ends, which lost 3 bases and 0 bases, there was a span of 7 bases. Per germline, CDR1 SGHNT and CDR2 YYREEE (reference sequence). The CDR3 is CASSSQLSGANVLTF. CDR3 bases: TGTGCCAGCAGCTCGCAACTCTCTGGGGCCAACGTCCTGACTTTC.

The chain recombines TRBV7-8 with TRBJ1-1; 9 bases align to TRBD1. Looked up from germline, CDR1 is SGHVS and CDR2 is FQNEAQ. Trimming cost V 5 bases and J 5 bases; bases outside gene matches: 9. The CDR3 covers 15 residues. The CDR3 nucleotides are TGTGCCAGCAGCCGTTGGACAGGGGAGGGGACTGAAGCTTTCTTT. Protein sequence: CASSRWTGEGTEAFF.

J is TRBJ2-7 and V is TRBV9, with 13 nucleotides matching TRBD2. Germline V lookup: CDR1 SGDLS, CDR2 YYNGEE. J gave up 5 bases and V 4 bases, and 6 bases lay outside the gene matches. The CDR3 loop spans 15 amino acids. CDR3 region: CASSSTSGRANEQYF. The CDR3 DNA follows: TGTGCCAGCAGCTCCACTAGCGGGAGGGCCAACGAGCAGTACTTC.

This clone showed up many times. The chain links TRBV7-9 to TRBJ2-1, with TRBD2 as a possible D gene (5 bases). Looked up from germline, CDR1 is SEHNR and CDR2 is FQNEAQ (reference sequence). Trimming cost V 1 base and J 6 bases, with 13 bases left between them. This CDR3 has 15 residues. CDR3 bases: TGTGCCAGCAGCTTAGTGCGGGTCTCGGTCAATGAGCAGTTCTTC. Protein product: CASSLVRVSVNEQFF.

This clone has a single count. CDR3 DNA sequence: TGTGCCAGCTCACCGCAGGGAACGGCTGGGGCCAACGTCCTGACTTTC. Protein product: CASSPQGTAGANVLTF. The chain couples TRBV18 to TRBJ2-6, with a possible D match to TRBD1 (5 bases). Trimming cost V 3 bases and J 2 bases, with 11 bases left between them. The CDR3 loop spans 16 amino acids. Germline V CDR1 and CDR2: KGHSH, LQKENI.

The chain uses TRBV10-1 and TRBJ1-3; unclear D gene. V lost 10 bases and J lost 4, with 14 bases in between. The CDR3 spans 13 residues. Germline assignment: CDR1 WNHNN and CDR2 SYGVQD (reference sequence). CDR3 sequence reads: CATSQSGGNTIYF. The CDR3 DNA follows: TGCGCCACCTCACAATCGGGAGGAAACACCATATATTTT.

For the CDR3, the DNA is TGTGCCAGCAGTTACTCGACAGGAGGCTACGAGCAGTACTTC. Translating it yields CASSYSTGGYEQYF. The chain combines TRBV6-5 with TRBJ2-5; possibly TRBD1 for D (6 bases). Judging by the DNA end, TRBJ2-7 fits better; the J call may be wrong. The CDR3 consists of 14 residues. Germline V gene data show CDR1 as MNHEY and CDR2 as SVGAGI.

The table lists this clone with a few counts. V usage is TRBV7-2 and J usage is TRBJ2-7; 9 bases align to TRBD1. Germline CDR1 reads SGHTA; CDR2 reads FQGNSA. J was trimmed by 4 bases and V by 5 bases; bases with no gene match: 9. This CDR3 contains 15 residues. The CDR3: CASSNQQGASYEQYF. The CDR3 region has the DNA TGTGCCAGCAGCAACCAACAGGGGGCGTCTTACGAGCAGTACTTC.

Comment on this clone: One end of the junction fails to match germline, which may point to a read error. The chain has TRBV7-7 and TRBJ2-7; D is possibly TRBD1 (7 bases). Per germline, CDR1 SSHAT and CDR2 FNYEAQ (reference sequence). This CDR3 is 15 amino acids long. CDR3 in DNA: TGTGCTAGCAGCTTACAGGCGGGACAGAACTACGAGCAGTACTTC. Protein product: CASSLQAGQNYEQYF.

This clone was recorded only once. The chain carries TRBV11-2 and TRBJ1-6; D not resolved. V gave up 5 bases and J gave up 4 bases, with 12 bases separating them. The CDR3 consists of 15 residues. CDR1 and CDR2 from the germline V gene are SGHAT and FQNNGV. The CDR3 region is CASSGRGQYNSPLHF. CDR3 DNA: TGTGCCAGCAGCGGCCGTGGGCAGTATAATTCACCCCTCCACTTT.

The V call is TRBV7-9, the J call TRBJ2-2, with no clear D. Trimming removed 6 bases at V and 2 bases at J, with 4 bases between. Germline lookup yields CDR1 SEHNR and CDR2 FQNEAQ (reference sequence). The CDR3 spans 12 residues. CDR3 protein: CASSSNTGELFF. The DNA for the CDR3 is TGTGCCAGCAGTTCAAACACCGGGGAGCTGTTTTTT.